The TCR beta chain described here comes from a study of T cell responses to AZD1222 COVID-19 vaccine. Findings and limits, study-wide: At study baseline, merely five or six AZD1222 recipients were seropositive. Spike-specific TCR breadth and depth both grew after two AZD1222 doses. A mostly white British donor set with more females was recruited, and clonal diversity was possibly underestimated. Scientists sampled the repertoires only once the peak T cell response had passed.

A note on this clone: As yet, its antigen is unknown.

Assay: immunoSEQ multiplex PCR; the TCRdb copy retains only in-frame clones and omits some. The sample carries roughly 140,000 clones, approximately 78% recorded once. Here the sequenced sample was peripheral blood, taken on day 0 of MenACWY control vaccination. This TCR was recovered from an adult in good health.

CDR3 region: CATSKGPLGVSTNEKLFF. The CDR3, as DNA: TGTGCCACCAGCAAGGGTCCGTTGGGTGTTTCGACTAATGAAAAACTGTTTTTT. V is TRBV15 and J is TRBJ1-4; D uncertain. V was cut by 4 bases and J by 2 bases, with 20 bases left in between. CDR1 and CDR2 from the germline V gene are LNHNV and YYDKDF (reference sequence). The CDR3 contains 18 residues.